Below, 17 T cell receptor beta chains from the same sample are listed, as sequenced in a study of neurological immune-mediated disorders. TCRdb ran MiXCR on the 5' RACE reads and lists one entry per CDR3 protein. The sample consists of tens of thousands of distinct CDR3 sequences, around an eighth of them appearing once. Noted time point: longitudinal time-point 2. Sequenced sample: PBMCs. The receptors were sampled from a woman aged 40-49 years in good health.

In this sample, this clonotype is medium-sized (0.01 to 0.1%). This chain links TRBV20-1 with TRBJ2-7; D is tentatively TRBD1 or TRBD2 (5 bases each). The V gene lost 5 bases and the J gene lost 2 bases, with 16 bases spanning the gap. The CDR3 totals 14 residues. CDR1 is DFQATT, CDR2 SNEGSKA, per germline (reference sequence). The CDR3 protein is CSARTGTGTYEQYF. CDR3 DNA sequence: TGCAGTGCTCGGACCGGGACGGGGACCTACGAGCAGTACTTC.

A single count supports this clonotype. A much bigger clone sits one base away, suggesting this may be a read error. The CDR3 does not end in the conserved phenylalanine or tryptophan, so this is likely a read error. The genes are TRBV20-1 and TRBJ2-1; 10 bases agree with TRBD2. Trimming removed 3 bases from V and 7 bases from J; junction bases left unmatched: 6. Germline loops: CDR1 DFQATT, CDR2 SNEGSKA (reference sequence). The CDR3 contains 14 residues. The CDR3 is CSARSGRARNEQFY. The DNA of the CDR3 is TGCAGTGCTAGGAGCGGGAGGGCCAGGAATGAGCAGTTCTAC.

This clonotype was seen many times. The CDR3 here is CASSGAGGNQPQHF. CDR3 sequence (DNA): TGTGCCAGCTCAGGGGCCGGGGGCAATCAGCCCCAGCATTTT. V gene TRBV2 combines with J gene TRBJ1-5; D perhaps matches TRBD1 (6 bases). The CDR3 contains 14 residues. V lost 8 bases and J lost 2, with 13 bases in between. Germline V gives CDR1 SNHLY, CDR2 FYNNEI.

The table lists this clonotype with many counts. The V call is TRBV6-5, the J call TRBJ2-1; D not certain. Looked up from germline, CDR1 is MNHEY and CDR2 is SVGAGI. The CDR3 covers 14 residues. Between the trimmed V and J ends, which lost 0 bases and 5 bases, there was a span of 8 bases. CDR3: CASSYSNSDNEQFF. CDR3 nucleotides: TGTGCCAGCAGTTACTCGAACAGTGACAATGAGCAGTTCTTC.

This clonotype was observed at least ten times. The rearrangement uses TRBV6-5 and TRBJ1-1, with D unclear. There are 14 residues in the CDR3. V dropped 2 bases and J dropped 8 bases, with 15 bases sitting between them. Germline CDR1 and CDR2: MNHEY and SVGAGI. Here the CDR3 reads CASSYPGLGSEAFF. The CDR3 coding sequence is TGTGCCAGCAGTTACCCCGGTCTCGGTTCCGAAGCTTTCTTT.

There are many counts of this clonotype. The chain joins TRBV12-3 or TRBV12-4 to TRBJ1-5; 7 positions match TRBD1. The CDR3 consists of 14 residues. With V trimmed by 5 bases and J by 3 bases, 4 bases remained unmatched. The CDR3, as DNA: TGTGCCAGCAGTCGACAGGGAGTCAATCAGCCCCAGCATTTT. Its translation: CASSRQGVNQPQHF.

This clonotype was seen many times. The V gene is TRBV20-1, the J gene TRBJ2-5; 8 bases match TRBD2. J was trimmed by 4 bases and V by 3 bases; bases with no gene match: 7. CDR1 is DFQATT and CDR2 is SNEGSKA in the germline V gene (reference sequence). The CDR3 consists of 14 residues. This CDR3 is CSARDSRGGETQYF. The CDR3 bases are TGCAGTGCTAGGGATTCACGGGGGGGAGAGACCCAGTACTTC.

This clonotype was seen more than once but under ten times. This chain links TRBV12-3 or TRBV12-4 with TRBJ2-3, with D unresolved. The CDR3 consists of 14 residues. Trimming cost V 0 bases and J 6 bases, with 10 bases left between them. Written as DNA, the CDR3 is TGTGCCAGCAGTTTAGCCCGGTTAGGGGATACGCAGTATTTT. It codes for CASSLARLGDTQYF.

This clonotype was picked up many times. The rearrangement joins TRBV10-3 to TRBJ1-2; D gene uncertain. V gave up 2 bases and J gave up 5 bases, with 12 bases separating them. The CDR3 loop spans 14 amino acids. Germline V gives CDR1 ENHRY, CDR2 SYGVKD. CDR3 sequence (DNA): TGTGCCATCAGTGAGGTTCGGCAGAGATATGGCTACACCTTC. Translated: CAISEVRQRYGYTF.

This clonotype was seen repeatedly, ten times or more. J is TRBJ2-4 and V is TRBV6-5; 8 nucleotides line up with TRBD1. The CDR3 totals 13 residues. V lost 7 bases and J lost 6; bases outside the gene matches: 5. From germline, CDR1 is MNHEY and CDR2 SVGAGI. DNA for the CDR3: TGTGCCAGCATTGACAGGGGTAGAAACATTCAGTACTTC. Amino acid sequence: CASIDRGRNIQYF.

Note on this clonotype: An end of the junction differs from the germline gene, which may be a read error. The chain links TRBV9 to TRBJ1-2, with D possibly TRBD1 on 6 matching bases. There are 17 residues in the CDR3. CDR1 SGDLS and CDR2 YYNGEE come from the germline V gene. The CDR3: CASSVGTQLGIGYGYTF. The CDR3 DNA reads as TGTGCCAGCAGCGTTGGGACACAGCTTGGTATTGGATATGGATACACCTTC.

This clonotype showed up many times. The chain employs TRBV4-1 and TRBJ2-1, with 11 bases fitting TRBD2. This CDR3 comprises 14 residues. Germline CDR1 reads MGHRA; CDR2 reads YSYEKL. Trimming at V came to 4 bases and at J to 8 bases, leaving 4 bases not matched to a gene. CDR3 DNA: TGCGCCAGCAGCCGGGGACTAGCGGTGGATGAGCAGTTCTTC. It yields the protein CASSRGLAVDEQFF.

This clonotype was found many times. V and J are TRBV7-2 and TRBJ2-7; weak D call: TRBD2 (6 bases). The germline V gene has CDR1 SGHTA and CDR2 FQGNSA. The CDR3 extends over 15 amino acids. Trimming removed 5 bases at V and 0 bases at J, with 14 bases between. In DNA form, the CDR3 reads TGTGCCAGCAGCCCTAGGGACGGGAGCTCCTACGAGCAGTACTTC. This translates into CASSPRDGSSYEQYF.

Many counts were recorded for this clonotype. The chain is built from TRBV27 and TRBJ1-1; D is unresolved. Trimming removed 0 bases from V and 4 bases from J, with 12 bases in between. There are 15 residues in the CDR3. The germline CDR1 and CDR2 sequences are MNHEY and SMNVEV (reference sequence). CDR3 protein: CASSLSVGMATEAFF. The CDR3, as DNA: TGTGCCAGCAGTTTATCCGTAGGGATGGCCACTGAAGCTTTCTTT.

This clonotype occurred many times. The chain joins TRBV5-1 to TRBJ2-6; D is unresolved. Germline-derived CDR1 and CDR2 are SGHRS and YFSETQ. V was trimmed by 0 bases and J by 4 bases, leaving 11 bases between them. CDR3 length: 16 residues. CDR3 nucleotide sequence: TGCGCCAGCAGCTTGGAAGTAGGGTCGGGGGCCAACGTCCTGACTTTC. Translation: CASSLEVGSGANVLTF.

This clonotype was detected ten times or more. The chain joins TRBV12-3 or TRBV12-4 to TRBJ1-5; the D gene is possibly TRBD1 (5 bases). CDR3 length: 13 residues. Trimming removed 7 bases from V and 1 base from J, with 8 bases in between. The CDR3: CASTGQSNQPQHF. CDR3 nucleotide sequence: TGTGCCAGCACGGGGCAAAGCAATCAGCCCCAGCATTTT.

In its sample, this clonotype ranks as medium-sized. The chain combines TRBV5-1 with TRBJ2-6; D unclear. The V end was cut by 5 bases, the J end by 1 base, with 13 bases between. The CDR3 sequence is 16 residues long. CDR1 is SGHRS and CDR2 is YFSETQ in the germline V gene. This chain's CDR3 is CASSRNLDSGANVLTF. Here the CDR3 DNA reads TGCGCCAGCAGTCGAAACTTAGATTCTGGGGCCAACGTCCTGACTTTC.